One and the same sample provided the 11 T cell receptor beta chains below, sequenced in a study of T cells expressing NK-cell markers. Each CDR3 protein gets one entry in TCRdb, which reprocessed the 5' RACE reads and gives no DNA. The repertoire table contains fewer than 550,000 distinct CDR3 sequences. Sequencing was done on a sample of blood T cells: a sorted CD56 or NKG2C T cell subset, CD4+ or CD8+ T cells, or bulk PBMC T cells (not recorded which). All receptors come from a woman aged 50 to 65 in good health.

The CDR3 loop reads CSGRLAYTDTQYF. The chain has TRBV29-1 and TRBJ2-3; the D call of TRBD2 rests on TCRdb alone, since no DNA is present to check it. The CDR3 is 13 amino acids. The germline gives CDR1 SQVTM, CDR2 ANQGSEA.

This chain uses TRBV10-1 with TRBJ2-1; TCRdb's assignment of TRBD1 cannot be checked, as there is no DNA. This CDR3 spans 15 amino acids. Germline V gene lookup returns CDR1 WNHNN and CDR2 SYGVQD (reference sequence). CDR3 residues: CASTSLQGPYNEQFF.

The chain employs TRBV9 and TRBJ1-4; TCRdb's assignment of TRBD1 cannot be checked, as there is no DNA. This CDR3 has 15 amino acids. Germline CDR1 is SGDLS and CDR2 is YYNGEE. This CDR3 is CASSTTTDPNEKLFF.

CDR3 residues: CASSQDYSGYEQYF. The chain links TRBV3-1 to TRBJ2-7. This CDR3 has 14 residues. From germline, CDR1 is LGHDT and CDR2 YNNKEL (reference sequence).

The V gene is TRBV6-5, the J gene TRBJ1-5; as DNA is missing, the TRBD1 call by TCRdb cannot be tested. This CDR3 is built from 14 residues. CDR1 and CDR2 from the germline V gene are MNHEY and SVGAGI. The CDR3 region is CASRTGSSNQPQHF.

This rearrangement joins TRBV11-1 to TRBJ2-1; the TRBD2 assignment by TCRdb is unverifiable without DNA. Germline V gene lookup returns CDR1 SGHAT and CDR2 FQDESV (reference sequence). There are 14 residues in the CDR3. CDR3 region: CASSFLSGYNEQFF.

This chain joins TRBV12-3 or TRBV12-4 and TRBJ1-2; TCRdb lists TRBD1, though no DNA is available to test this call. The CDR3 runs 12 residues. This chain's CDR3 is CASSPSRPIYTF.

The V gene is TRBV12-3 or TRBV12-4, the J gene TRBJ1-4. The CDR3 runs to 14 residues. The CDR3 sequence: CASSIPGLQEKLFF.

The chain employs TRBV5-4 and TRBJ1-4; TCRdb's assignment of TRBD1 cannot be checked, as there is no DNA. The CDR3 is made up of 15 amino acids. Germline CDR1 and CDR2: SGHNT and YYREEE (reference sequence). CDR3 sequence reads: CASSDEGAKGEKLFF.

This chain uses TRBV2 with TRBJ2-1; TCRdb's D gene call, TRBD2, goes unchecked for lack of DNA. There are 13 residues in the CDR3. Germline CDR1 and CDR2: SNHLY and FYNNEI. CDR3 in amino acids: CAGAGGPVYEQFF.

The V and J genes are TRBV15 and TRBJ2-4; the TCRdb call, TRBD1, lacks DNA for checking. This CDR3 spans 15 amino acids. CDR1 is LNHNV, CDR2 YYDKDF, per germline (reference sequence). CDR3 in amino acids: CATSRVRGPENIQYF.